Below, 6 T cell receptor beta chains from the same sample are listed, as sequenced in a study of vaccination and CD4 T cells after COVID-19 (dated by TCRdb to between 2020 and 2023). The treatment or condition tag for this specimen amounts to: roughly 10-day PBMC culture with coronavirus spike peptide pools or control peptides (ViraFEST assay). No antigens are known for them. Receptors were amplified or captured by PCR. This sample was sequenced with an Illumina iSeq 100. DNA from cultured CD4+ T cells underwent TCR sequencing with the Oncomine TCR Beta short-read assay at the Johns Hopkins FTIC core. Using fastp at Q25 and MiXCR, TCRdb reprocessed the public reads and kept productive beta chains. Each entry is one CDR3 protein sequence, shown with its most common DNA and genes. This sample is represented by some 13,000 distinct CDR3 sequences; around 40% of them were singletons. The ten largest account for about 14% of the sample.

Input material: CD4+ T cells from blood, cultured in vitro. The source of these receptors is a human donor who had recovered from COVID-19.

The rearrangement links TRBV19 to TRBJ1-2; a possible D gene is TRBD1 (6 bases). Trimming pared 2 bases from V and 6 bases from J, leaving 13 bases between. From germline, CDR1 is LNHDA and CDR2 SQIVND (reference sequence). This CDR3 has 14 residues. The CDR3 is CASSITGRLDGYTF. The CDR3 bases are TGTGCCAGTAGTATAACAGGGAGGTTGGATGGCTACACCTTC.

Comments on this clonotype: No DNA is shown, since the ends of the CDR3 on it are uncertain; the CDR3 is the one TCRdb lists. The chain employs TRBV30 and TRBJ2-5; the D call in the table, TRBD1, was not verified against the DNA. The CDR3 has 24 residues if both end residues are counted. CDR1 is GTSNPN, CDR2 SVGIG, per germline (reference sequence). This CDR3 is CAWARGLSFVFLCQQRPGVETQYF.

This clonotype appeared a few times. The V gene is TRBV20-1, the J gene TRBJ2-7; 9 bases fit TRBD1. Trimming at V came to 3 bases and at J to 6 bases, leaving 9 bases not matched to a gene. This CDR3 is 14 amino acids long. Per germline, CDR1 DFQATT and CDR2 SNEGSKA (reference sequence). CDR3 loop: CSASAGTGLREQYF. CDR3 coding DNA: TGCAGTGCTAGTGCCGGGACAGGGTTGCGCGAGCAGTACTTC.

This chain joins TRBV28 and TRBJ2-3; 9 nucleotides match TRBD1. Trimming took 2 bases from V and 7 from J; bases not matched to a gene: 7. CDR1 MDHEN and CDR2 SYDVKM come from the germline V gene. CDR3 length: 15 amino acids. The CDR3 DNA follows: TGTGCCAGCAGTTTAGCGGGACAGGGTATGAATACGCAGTATTTT. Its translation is CASSLAGQGMNTQYF.

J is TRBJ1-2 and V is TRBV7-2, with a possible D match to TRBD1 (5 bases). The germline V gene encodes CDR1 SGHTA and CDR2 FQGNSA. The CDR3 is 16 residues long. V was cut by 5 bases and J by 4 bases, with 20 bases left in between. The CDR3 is CASSPDVGGAGYGYTF. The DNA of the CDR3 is TGTGCCAGCAGCCCCGACGTTGGGGGAGCGGGCTATGGCTACACCTTC.

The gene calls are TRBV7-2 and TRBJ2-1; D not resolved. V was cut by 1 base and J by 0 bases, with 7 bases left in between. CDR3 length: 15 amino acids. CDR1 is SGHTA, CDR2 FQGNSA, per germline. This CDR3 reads CASSLVVSSYNEQFF. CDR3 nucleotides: TGTGCCAGCAGCTTAGTTGTGAGCTCCTACAATGAGCAGTTCTTC.